The entry below gives a single T cell receptor (beta chain) sequence along with its context. The source of the sample is a study of shared clonotypes between healthy human individuals. The data were produced by immunoSEQ multiplex PCR, yet TCRdb's version contains in-frame clones alone and is incomplete. The data show about 2.3 million clones, 85% to 95% seen once. CDR3 size: 15 residues. The germline gives CDR1 SGHTA, CDR2 FQGNSA. Trimming stripped 3 bases from V and 4 bases from J, with 15 bases between. This receptor was obtained from a man younger than 35 in good health. Some clones in this sample may be carry-over from other donors' samples. V is TRBV7-2 and J is TRBJ2-5; D possibly corresponds to TRBD1 (5 bases). What was sequenced was naive CD4+ T cells from PBMCs. Sample subset: CD45RA+ positively selected. The CDR3 bases are TGTGCCAGCAGCTTGGGGCTAAGATGGGGAGAGACCCAGTACTTC. Translation gives CASSLGLRWGETQYF.